The 14 T cell receptor beta chains below all came from one sample that was sequenced in a study of cytomegalovirus exposure and HLA in healthy donors. The PCR had 60 Vbeta and 13 Jbeta primers. Only in-frame clones appear in the TCRdb table, and some are missing; sequencing was by immunoSEQ multiplex PCR. The sample has 95,000 to 100,000 clones, roughly 82% seen once. Sequenced material: PBMCs. These receptors were taken from a man in his fifties in good health and CMV-seronegative.

The chain recombines TRBV19 with TRBJ1-4, with a possible D match to TRBD1 (5 bases). CDR1 and CDR2 (germline): LNHDA, SQIVND (reference sequence). The CDR3 extends over 17 amino acids. The V end lost 5 bases, the J end lost 0 bases, and 16 bases lay between the germline ends. DNA for the CDR3: TGTGCCAGTAGTTATGGGCGCGGGGGTACAACTAATGAAAAACTGTTTTTT. It translates to CASSYGRGGTTNEKLFF.

This clone was detected only a few times. The rearrangement joins TRBV19 to TRBJ1-1; the D gene is possibly TRBD1 (5 bases). The V gene lost 5 bases and the J gene lost 0 bases, with 13 bases spanning the gap. The CDR3 contains 15 residues. From germline, CDR1 is LNHDA and CDR2 SQIVND (reference sequence). The CDR3 loop is CASSGFGALNTEAFF. CDR3 sequence (DNA): TGTGCCAGTAGTGGATTTGGGGCGCTGAACACTGAAGCTTTCTTT.

The V and J genes are TRBV2 and TRBJ2-5; 9 bases align to TRBD1. Germline CDR1 is SNHLY and CDR2 is FYNNEI. V lost 5 bases and J lost 5; bases outside the gene matches: 6. The CDR3 sequence is 14 residues long. CDR3 bases: TGTGCCAGCAGTTGGACAGGGGTCGGGGAGACCCAGTACTTC. Translated, it gives CASSWTGVGETQYF. The full variable domain, completed using reference TRBV2 and TRBJ2-5, is EPEVTQTPSHQVTQMGQEVILRCVPISNHLYFYWYRQILGQKVEFLVSFYNNEISEKSEIFDDQFSVERPDGSNFTLKIRSTKLEDSAMYFCASSWTGVGETQYFGPGTRLLVL.

The V call is TRBV9, the J call TRBJ1-6; 7 bases match TRBD1. The CDR3 runs 15 residues. V trimming: 0 bases; J trimming: 6 bases; junction bases outside the gene matches: 3. Germline-derived CDR1 and CDR2 are SGDLS and YYNGEE. DNA for the CDR3: TGTGCCAGCAGCGTAGGTACAGGGGTTAATTCACCCCTCCACTTT. Its protein is CASSVGTGVNSPLHF. The variable domain in full, completed from reference TRBV9 and TRBJ1-6, reads DSGVTQTPKHLITATGQRVTLRCSPRSGDLSVYWYQQSLDQGLQFLIQYYNGEERAKGNILERFSAQQFPDLHSELNLSSLELGDSALYFCASSVGTGVNSPLHFGNGTRLTVT.

The count of this clone is one. The chain employs TRBV4-3 and TRBJ2-1; D is perhaps TRBD2 (6 bases). Per germline, CDR1 LGHNA and CDR2 YSLEER. The ends were cut back, 3 bases at V and 6 bases at J, with 18 bases in the middle. The CDR3 sequence is 16 residues long. In DNA, the CDR3 is TGCGCCAGCAGCCAGTTGGGACTTTCCTTGGGCAATGAGCAGTTCTTC. Its translation is CASSQLGLSLGNEQFF.

The rearrangement links TRBV7-2 to TRBJ2-3; possibly TRBD1 for D (5 bases). The CDR3 is made up of 14 amino acids. Germline assignment: CDR1 SGHTA and CDR2 FQGNSA. Trimming took 5 bases from V and 0 from J, leaving 9 bases between them. CDR3 nucleotide sequence: TGTGCCAGCAGCCGCCAGGGCAGCACAGATACGCAGTATTTT. Translation gives CASSRQGSTDTQYF. Based on the CDR3 plus reference TRBV7-2 and TRBJ2-3, the full variable domain is GAGVSQSPSNKVTEKGKDVELRCDPISGHTALYWYRQSLGQGLEFLIYFQGNSAPDKSGLPSDRFSAERTGGSVSTLTIQRTQQEDSAVYLCASSRQGSTDTQYFGPGTRLTVL.

This clone was counted between two and nine times. The chain joins TRBV6-6 to TRBJ1-1; D gene unclear. This CDR3 contains 13 residues. Looked up from germline, CDR1 is MNHNY and CDR2 is SVGAGI (reference sequence). Trimming took off 8 bases at V and 0 bases at J, with 10 bases between the two ends. CDR3 in amino acids: CASLDTVNTEAFF. As DNA, the CDR3 is TGTGCCAGCTTAGACACAGTGAACACTGAAGCTTTCTTT.

The chain employs TRBV11-2 and TRBJ1-1; D gene uncertain. Trimming shortened V by 5 bases and J by 5 bases, and 18 bases separated the two germline ends. The germline V gene encodes CDR1 SGHAT and CDR2 FQNNGV. The CDR3 has 15 residues. CDR3 in DNA: TGTGCCAGCAGCCCGGACGCACCCAGAGGGACTGAAGCTTTCTTT. Its translation is CASSPDAPRGTEAFF.

The chain is built from TRBV9 and TRBJ1-1; D is possibly TRBD1 (6 bases). CDR3 size: 15 residues. Germline lookup yields CDR1 SGDLS and CDR2 YYNGEE. V lost 2 bases and J 5 bases, leaving 16 bases between the germline ends. The CDR3 spells CASSVPEGGGTEAFF. The CDR3 bases are TGTGCCAGCAGCGTCCCCGAGGGGGGAGGGACTGAAGCTTTCTTT.

V usage is TRBV6-1 and J usage is TRBJ1-5, with 7 bases matching TRBD1. Germline assignment: CDR1 MNHNS and CDR2 SASEGT. The CDR3 spans 17 residues. V shed 4 bases and J 0 bases; nucleotides not matched to a gene: 9. CDR3: CASSAGTVDYSNQPQHF. In nucleotides, the CDR3 is TGTGCCAGCAGTGCCGGGACAGTGGATTATAGCAATCAGCCCCAGCATTTT.

CDR3 in DNA: TGTGCCAGCAGTCCCCTGAGGGGAGGGAACTACGAGCAGTACTTC. It specifies CASSPLRGGNYEQYF. The gene calls are TRBV28 and TRBJ2-7; 7 bases align to TRBD2. CDR3 length equals 15 residues. The J segment lost 3 bases and the V segment lost 5 bases, leaving 10 bases of the junction unmatched. Germline loops: CDR1 MDHEN, CDR2 SYDVKM.

The chain recombines TRBV15 with TRBJ1-2, with unresolved D. CDR3 length equals 14 residues. Deletions cut 0 bases from V and 1 base from J, with 6 bases between. CDR1 is LNHNV and CDR2 is YYDKDF in the germline V gene (reference sequence). The CDR3 spells CATSRDRGNYGYTF. The CDR3 bases are TGTGCCACCAGCAGAGATCGGGGTAACTATGGCTACACCTTC. Combining the CDR3 with reference TRBV15 and TRBJ1-2 gives the whole variable domain DAMVIQNPRYQVTQFGKPVTLSCSQTLNHNVMYWYQQKSSQAPKLLFHYYDKDFNNEADTPDNFQSRRPNTSFCFLDIRSPGLGDTAMYLCATSRDRGNYGYTFGSGTRLTVV.

The genes are TRBV28 and TRBJ1-5, with D possibly being TRBD1 (6 bases). V was trimmed by 5 bases and J by 11 bases, leaving 25 bases between them. The CDR3 runs 16 residues. The germline gives CDR1 MDHEN, CDR2 SYDVKM. The CDR3 bases are TGTGCCAGCAGTCTCCACACGACAGGTAGGCCTTCGGCCCAGCATTTT. Translating it yields CASSLHTTGRPSAQHF.

The CDR3 nucleotides read TGTGCCAGCAGTTTCAAGGGGAGGGGCTACACCTTC. This gives the protein CASSFKGRGYTF. V and J are TRBV28 and TRBJ1-2; D is perhaps TRBD1 (5 bases). Trimming stripped 3 bases from V and 8 bases from J, with 10 bases between. The germline V gene has CDR1 MDHEN and CDR2 SYDVKM. This CDR3 has 12 amino acids.